This entry concerns a single T cell receptor (beta chain). Its specificity is unknown. Sequencing was done on patients that had shown CD8+CD57+ cell expansion by flow cytometry. Patients had undergone no therapy by the time their blood was sampled. This CDR3 has 13 amino acids. V lost 7 bases and J 5 bases, leaving 14 bases between the germline ends. Germline CDR1 is LNHDA and CDR2 is SQIVND (reference sequence). The sample is drawn from a study of CD8+CD57+ T cells in acquired aplastic anemia. Study details: CD4+ and CD8+ cells, once sorted, gave DNA averaging around 3.2 ug.

Profiling that covered TCR beta VDJ and CDR3 relied on genomic DNA as its template. TCRdb ran MiXCR on the reads and lists one entry per CDR3 protein. In the table there are approximately 150,000 distinct CDR3 sequences, roughly two thirds of which are singletons. General study findings and limits: The study identified twenty-nine CD8+ CDR3 sequences shared by patients and controls.

What was sequenced was sorted CD4+, CD8+, or CD8+CD57+ T cells (not recorded which) from PBMCs. The sequence derives from a human donor with aplastic anemia. The chain employs TRBV19 and TRBJ1-1; no firm D call. CDR3 protein: CASIPGLGTEAFF. CDR3 DNA: TGTGCCAGTATCCCGGGCCTCGGAACTGAAGCTTTCTTT.